This note documents a single T cell receptor (beta chain) sequence. The CDR3 spans 13 residues. The V end lost 4 bases, the J end lost 7 bases, and 14 bases lay between the germline ends. The germline gives CDR1 SGHRS, CDR2 YFSETQ. The data were taken from a study of blood T cell repertoires in COVID-19. The protocol was immunoSEQ multiplex PCR, while the TCRdb copy is restricted to in-frame clones and leaves out a portion. The table lists 150,000 to 170,000 clones, approximately 79% of them singletons. The age range of participants was about 18 to 89 years, with residence in about 25 US areas. The chain is built from TRBV5-1 and TRBJ1-1; TRBD1 might be the D (6 bases). The TCR sequence derives from a man aged 45 to 65 who had recovered from COVID-19. Material for sequencing was PBMCs or T cells enriched from blood (not recorded which). CDR3 in amino acids: CASSGGSTVEAFF. CDR3 in DNA: TGCGCCAGCAGCGGGGGCAGCACAGTTGAAGCTTTCTTT.